The entry below describes one TCR beta chain. Trimming took 4 bases from V and 9 from J, leaving 9 bases between them. The CDR3 has 11 amino acids. Germline V CDR1 and CDR2: SGDLS, YYNGEE. Some clones are missing from TCRdb's copy, which holds only in-frame ones; the method was immunoSEQ multiplex PCR. This sample has roughly 160,000 clones, with around 88% found just once. The sample belongs to a study of control samples from healthy donors and cancer patients. V and J are TRBV9 and TRBJ2-3; D is unresolved. The specimen was blood. The clonotype originates from a woman aged 25 to 39 in good health. The CDR3 bases are TGTGCCAGCAGCCCCGGCCGAACGCAGTATTTT. Protein sequence: CASSPGRTQYF. Full variable domain (missing parts from reference TRBV9 and TRBJ2-3): DSGVTQTPKHLITATGQRVTLRCSPRSGDLSVYWYQQSLDQGLQFLIQYYNGEERAKGNILERFSAQQFPDLHSELNLSSLELGDSALYFCASSPGRTQYFGPGTRLTVL.